Listed below are T cell receptor beta chains from one sample, sequenced in a study of control samples from healthy donors and cancer patients. The data were produced by immunoSEQ multiplex PCR, yet TCRdb's version contains in-frame clones alone and is incomplete. In the table there are about 170,000 clones, about 86% of which are singletons. What was sequenced was blood. The receptors derive from a woman between 25 and 40 years old in good health. CDR3s include the opening cysteine and the closing phenylalanine or tryptophan. A D gene is named only where the DNA matches it firmly. Rows may omit the clone size; those that give it use once, few, many or a size class.

j_gene: TRBJ2-2; d_gene: .; abundance: .; v_gene: TRBV5-6; CDR3nt: TGTGCCAGCAGCTGGCACACCGGGGAGCTGTTTTTT; CDR3aa: CASSWHTGELFF
j_gene: TRBJ2-3; d_gene: TRBD2; abundance: .; v_gene: TRBV19; CDR3nt: TGTGCCACCTGGACTAGTCTCGCGGATACGCAGTATTTT; CDR3aa: CATWTSLADTQYF
j_gene: TRBJ1-1; d_gene: .; abundance: .; v_gene: TRBV27; CDR3nt: TGTGCCAGCCGGCAGGGGCCAAGCCCGAACACTGAAGCTTTCTTT; CDR3aa: CASRQGPSPNTEAFF
j_gene: TRBJ1-5; d_gene: TRBD1; abundance: .; v_gene: TRBV6-5; CDR3nt: TGTGCCAGCAGTCAGGGGGAACTAGATCAGCCCCAGCATTTT; CDR3aa: CASSQGELDQPQHF
j_gene: TRBJ2-6; d_gene: .; abundance: .; v_gene: TRBV27; CDR3nt: TGTGCCAGCAGTTCTGCAGTTGGGGTTGCTGGGGCCAACGTCCTGACTTTC; CDR3aa: CASSSAVGVAGANVLTF
j_gene: TRBJ2-5; d_gene: TRBD2; abundance: .; v_gene: TRBV11-2; CDR3nt: TGTGCCAGCAGTCCACTAGCGGGCTTACAAGAGACCCAGTACTTC; CDR3aa: CASSPLAGLQETQYF
j_gene: TRBJ2-2; d_gene: TRBD2; abundance: few; v_gene: TRBV9; CDR3nt: TGTGCCAGCAGCGTAGAAGACCTAGCGGGGGGGCTGGACACCGGGGAGCTGTTTTTT; CDR3aa: CASSVEDLAGGLDTGELFF
j_gene: TRBJ1-6; d_gene: .; abundance: .; v_gene: TRBV9; CDR3nt: TGTGCCAGCAGCGTCACAGACATGAATTCACCCCTCCACTTT; CDR3aa: CASSVTDMNSPLHF
j_gene: TRBJ1-1; d_gene: TRBD1; abundance: .; v_gene: TRBV28; CDR3nt: TGTGCCAGCAGTTTACAGGGGGCACAGATGAACACTGAAGCTTTCTTT; CDR3aa: CASSLQGAQMNTEAFF
j_gene: TRBJ1-3; d_gene: .; abundance: once; v_gene: TRBV4-1; CDR3nt: TGCGCCAGCAGCCAACGAGGATTAACAGGCCAGCTCTCTGGAAACACCATATATTTT; CDR3aa: CASSQRGLTGQLSGNTIYF
j_gene: TRBJ2-7; d_gene: .; abundance: .; v_gene: TRBV5-1; CDR3nt: TGCGCCAGCAGAGAGGGTACCGAGCAGTACTTC; CDR3aa: CASREGTEQYF
j_gene: TRBJ2-1; d_gene: .; abundance: .; v_gene: TRBV10-1; CDR3nt: TGCGCCAGCACCCCCCCAAGCGGAGCAACCTACAATGAGCAGTTCTTC; CDR3aa: CASTPPSGATYNEQFF
j_gene: TRBJ1-6; d_gene: .; abundance: .; v_gene: TRBV6-1; CDR3nt: TGTGCCAGCAGTGATCAAGTTGTTGGAGCGAGCTCCTATAATTCACCCCTCCACTTT; CDR3aa: CASSDQVVGASSYNSPLHF
j_gene: TRBJ1-5; d_gene: .; abundance: .; v_gene: TRBV24-1; CDR3nt: TGTGCCACCAGTGATTGGACAGCTCTAGGCCTTATCAAGCCCCAGCATTTT; CDR3aa: CATSDWTALGLIKPQHF
j_gene: TRBJ1-6; d_gene: .; abundance: .; v_gene: TRBV5-4; CDR3nt: TGTGCCAGCAGCCTATTTGGGACGGAGAATTCACCCCTCCACTTT; CDR3aa: CASSLFGTENSPLHF
j_gene: TRBJ1-1; d_gene: .; abundance: once; v_gene: TRBV19; CDR3nt: TGTGCCAGTAGTACCCGGGGTACTGAAGCTTTCTTT; CDR3aa: CASSTRGTEAFF
j_gene: TRBJ1-1; d_gene: TRBD1; abundance: .; v_gene: TRBV6-5; CDR3nt: TGTGCCAGCAGTTACGACCGGGACAGGGGAAAAGCTTTCTTT; CDR3aa: CASSYDRDRGKAFF
j_gene: TRBJ2-1; d_gene: TRBD1; abundance: .; v_gene: TRBV9; CDR3nt: TGTGCCAGCAGCCCCCAGGGGGTAGTTTATAATGAGCAGTTCTTC; CDR3aa: CASSPQGVVYNEQFF
j_gene: TRBJ2-7; d_gene: .; abundance: .; v_gene: TRBV13; CDR3nt: TGTGCCAGCAGCTACGGTGGACCGGCCTACGAGCAGTACTTC; CDR3aa: CASSYGGPAYEQYF
j_gene: TRBJ1-1; d_gene: .; abundance: few; v_gene: TRBV28; CDR3nt: TGTGCCAGCAGTTTACAGGGAACTGAAGCTTTCTTT; CDR3aa: CASSLQGTEAFF
j_gene: TRBJ1-5; d_gene: TRBD1; abundance: once; v_gene: TRBV19; CDR3nt: TGTGCCAGTAGTATAGATCACAGGGGGATCCAGCCCCAGCATTTT; CDR3aa: CASSIDHRGIQPQHF
j_gene: TRBJ1-6; d_gene: TRBD1; abundance: .; v_gene: TRBV5-6; CDR3nt: TGTGCCAGCAGCCAAGCCGGGACAGCTAATTCACCCCTCCACTTT; CDR3aa: CASSQAGTANSPLHF
j_gene: TRBJ2-7; d_gene: TRBD1; abundance: .; v_gene: TRBV6-2/TRBV6-3; CDR3nt: TGTGCCAGCAGCACTTGGACAGGGGAATCCTACGAGCAGTACTTC; CDR3aa: CASSTWTGESYEQYF
j_gene: TRBJ2-3; d_gene: .; abundance: .; v_gene: TRBV19; CDR3nt: TGTGCCAGTAGTTTTGACAGCACAGATACGCAGTATTTT; CDR3aa: CASSFDSTDTQYF
j_gene: TRBJ1-1; d_gene: .; abundance: .; v_gene: TRBV11-2; CDR3nt: TGTGCCAGCAGCGCTAGCGGGACGGTGAACACTGAAGCTTTCTTT; CDR3aa: CASSASGTVNTEAFF
j_gene: TRBJ2-1; d_gene: .; abundance: .; v_gene: TRBV6-4; CDR3nt: TGTGCCAGCAGTGAGTCGGAGGCCGGTGAGCAGTTCTTC; CDR3aa: CASSESEAGEQFF
j_gene: TRBJ1-6; d_gene: .; abundance: once; v_gene: TRBV13; CDR3nt: TGTGCCAGCAGCTTAGGTGGGGGGGATAATTCACCCCTCCACTTT; CDR3aa: CASSLGGGDNSPLHF
j_gene: TRBJ1-5; d_gene: .; abundance: few; v_gene: TRBV29-1; CDR3nt: TGCAGCGTTGTATCACAGGGTTATAGTAATCAGCCCCAGCATTTT; CDR3aa: CSVVSQGYSNQPQHF
j_gene: TRBJ2-1; d_gene: .; abundance: .; v_gene: TRBV9; CDR3nt: TGTGCCAGCAGCGTAGAGTCGTGGGGGAGTACGCTGTTCTTC; CDR3aa: CASSVESWGSTLFF
j_gene: TRBJ2-2; d_gene: .; abundance: .; v_gene: TRBV5-6; CDR3nt: TGTGCCAGCAGCCCCCTTGCCGGGGAGCTGTTTTTT; CDR3aa: CASSPLAGELFF
j_gene: TRBJ2-3; d_gene: .; abundance: .; v_gene: TRBV30; CDR3nt: TGTGCCTGGAGTGTTTTGGGCCTAGATACGCAGTATTTT; CDR3aa: CAWSVLGLDTQYF
j_gene: TRBJ2-7; d_gene: .; abundance: .; v_gene: TRBV18; CDR3nt: TGTGCCAGCTCCCCGGACCAGCTCTACGAGCAGTACTTC; CDR3aa: CASSPDQLYEQYF